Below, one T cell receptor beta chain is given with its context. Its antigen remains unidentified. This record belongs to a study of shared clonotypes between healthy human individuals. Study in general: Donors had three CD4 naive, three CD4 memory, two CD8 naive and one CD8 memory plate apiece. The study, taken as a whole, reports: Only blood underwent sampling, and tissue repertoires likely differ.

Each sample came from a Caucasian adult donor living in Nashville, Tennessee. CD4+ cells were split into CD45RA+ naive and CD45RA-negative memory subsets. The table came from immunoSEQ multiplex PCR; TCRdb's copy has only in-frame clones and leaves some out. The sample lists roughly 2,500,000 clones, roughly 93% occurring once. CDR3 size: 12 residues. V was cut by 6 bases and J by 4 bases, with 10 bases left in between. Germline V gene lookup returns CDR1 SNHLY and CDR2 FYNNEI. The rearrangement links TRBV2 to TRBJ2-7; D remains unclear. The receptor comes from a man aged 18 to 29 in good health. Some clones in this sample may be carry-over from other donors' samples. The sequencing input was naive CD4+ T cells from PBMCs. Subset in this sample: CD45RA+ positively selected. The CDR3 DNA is TGTGCCAGCAGGGAACGAGTGTACGAGCAGTACTTC. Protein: CASRERVYEQYF.